These T cell receptor beta chains were read from a single sample in a study of molecular identifiers for immune sequencing clone quantification. Using its own MiXCR run on the PCR reads, TCRdb lists one record per CDR3 protein. The sample has approximately 500,000 distinct CDR3 sequences; 25% are singletons. Sample: naive CD8+ T cells from blood, with Jurkat cell RNA spiked in. These TCRs come from a human donor in good health. Some libraries in this study had Jurkat cell RNA spiked in. The CDR3 runs from the conserved cysteine through the conserved F or W. Each record gives: CDR3 length, clone size, D gene, J gene, V gene, CDR3 DNA, CDR3 protein. A D gene is named only where the DNA matches it firmly. The size entry is marked missing in some rows and otherwise reads once, few, many or a size class.

>12|few|.|TRBJ1-1|TRBV12-3/TRBV12-4
TGTGCCAGCAGTTCGACAACTTGGGTAGCTTTCTTT
CASSSTTWVAFF
>14|many|.|TRBJ2-7|TRBV6-5
TGTGCCAGCAGTTACTCCAGTATGGGATACGAGCAGTACTTC
CASSYSSMGYEQYF
>13|many|.|TRBJ2-7|TRBV29-1
TGCAGCGTTGGGACGGATCTCTCCTACGAGCAGTACTTC
CSVGTDLSYEQYF
>13|.|.|TRBJ1-4|TRBV29-1
TGCAGCGTTCAGTGGGGAATAAATGAAAAACTGTTTTTT
CSVQWGINEKLFF
>12|.|.|TRBJ2-1|TRBV24-1
TGTGCCACCAGCGCCTATAACAATGAGCAGTTCTTC
CATSAYNNEQFF
>15|many|TRBD2|TRBJ2-7|TRBV27
TGTGCCAGCAGTTTAACTAGCGGGGGGTCCTACGAGCAGTACTTC
CASSLTSGGSYEQYF
>14|many|.|TRBJ1-5|TRBV21-1
TGTGCCAGCACCCGGGGGAGGGGCTGTCAGCCCCAGCATTTT
CASTRGRGCQPQHF
>14|few|.|TRBJ1-4|TRBV6-5
TGTGCCAGCAGTCCTGTGATGGTGGGTGAAAAACTGTTTTTT
CASSPVMVGEKLFF
>16|few|.|TRBJ2-3|TRBV5-1
TGCGCCAGCAGCTTCCGGAGGGACTTGGGGACAGATACGCAGTATTTT
CASSFRRDLGTDTQYF
>15|.|.|TRBJ2-3|TRBV28
TGTCCCAGCAGTGTGAGGGGGCTAGCGGGAGATACGCAGTATTTT
CPSSVRGLAGDTQYF